A selection of T cell receptor beta chains follows, all from one sample in a study of blood T cell repertoires in COVID-19. Assay: immunoSEQ multiplex PCR; the TCRdb copy retains only in-frame clones and omits some. There are 210,000 or so clones in the sample; 81% occur only once, and about 8.9% lies in the top ten. Sequencing was performed on PBMCs or T cells enriched from blood (not recorded which). The receptors were sampled from a woman aged 45-65 years with acute COVID-19. CDR3s include the opening cysteine and the closing phenylalanine or tryptophan. D genes are given only for firm matches. Some rows mark clone size as missing; the rest say once, few, many or name a class of expanded clone.

J: TRBJ1-4; V: TRBV10-3; D: -; size: -; DNA: TGTGCCATCAGTGAGGGTGGTCACGGAGCAACTAATGAAAAACTGTTTTTT; CDR3: CAISEGGHGATNEKLFF
J: TRBJ1-3; V: TRBV28; D: TRBD1; size: -; DNA: TGTGCCAGCCTAAGGGACAGGGCTGGAAACACCATATATTTT; CDR3: CASLRDRAGNTIYF
J: TRBJ2-1; V: TRBV29-1; D: TRBD2; size: -; DNA: TGCAGCTCGGGGGGTCTAGAATACAATGAGCAGTTCTTC; CDR3: CSSGGLEYNEQFF
J: TRBJ1-5; V: TRBV6-2/TRBV6-3; D: -; size: -; DNA: TGTGCCAGCAGTCCGGGGGGGTTCGGGGCGGCTCAGCCCCAGCATTTT; CDR3: CASSPGGFGAAQPQHF
J: TRBJ2-7; V: TRBV11-2; D: TRBD2; size: -; DNA: TGTGCCAGCAGCCCGCAAGCGGGAGGGCTGTACGAGCAGTACTTC; CDR3: CASSPQAGGLYEQYF
J: TRBJ2-3; V: TRBV3-1/TRBV3-2; D: TRBD2; size: once; DNA: TGTGCCAGCAGCCAGAGACTAGCGGGAGGTCTGGATACGCAGTATTTT; CDR3: CASSQRLAGGLDTQYF
J: TRBJ2-1; V: TRBV7-9; D: -; size: -; DNA: TGTGCCAGCAGCTTAGGCATAGCGTGGCAGTTCTTC; CDR3: CASSLGIAWQFF
J: TRBJ1-2; V: TRBV19; D: TRBD1; size: -; DNA: TGTGCCAGTAGTACTACCGGGACAGACTATGGCTACACCTTC; CDR3: CASSTTGTDYGYTF
J: TRBJ1-1; V: TRBV18; D: -; size: once; DNA: TGTGCCAGCTCACCGATCACAAGGAACACTGAAGCTTTCTTT; CDR3: CASSPITRNTEAFF
J: TRBJ2-3; V: TRBV6-4; D: TRBD2; size: -; DNA: TGTGCCAGCAGTGTGAGGGCGGGAGGGCCAGATACGCAGTATTTT; CDR3: CASSVRAGGPDTQYF
J: TRBJ2-1; V: TRBV7-3; D: -; size: -; DNA: TGTGCCAGCAGCCCCCCCGAATCTAGGGGTGAGCAGTTCTTC; CDR3: CASSPPESRGEQFF
J: TRBJ2-3; V: TRBV18; D: TRBD2; size: -; DNA: TGTGCCAGCTCCCTTAGCGGGAGGGCCAGCACAGATACGCAGTATTTT; CDR3: CASSLSGRASTDTQYF
J: TRBJ2-7; V: TRBV7-6; D: TRBD2; size: -; DNA: TGTGCCAGCAGCTCAATAGCGGGGGGGACCTACGAGCAGTACTTC; CDR3: CASSSIAGGTYEQYF
J: TRBJ1-4; V: TRBV28; D: TRBD1; size: -; DNA: TGTGCCAGCAGTTCAGGACAGGGGGAAAAACTGTTTTTT; CDR3: CASSSGQGEKLFF
J: TRBJ2-7; V: TRBV6-5; D: TRBD2; size: -; DNA: TGTGCCAGCAGTCCCGCGGGGGTCTCCTACGAGCAGTACTTC; CDR3: CASSPAGVSYEQYF
J: TRBJ1-2; V: TRBV2; D: TRBD1; size: -; DNA: TGTGCCAGCAGGGCGGCAGGGGGTGACTATGGCTACACCTTC; CDR3: CASRAAGGDYGYTF
J: TRBJ2-2; V: TRBV7-8; D: -; size: -; DNA: TGTGCCAGCAGCTTAACAGGGCAGACCACCGGGGAGCTGTTTTTT; CDR3: CASSLTGQTTGELFF
J: TRBJ1-2; V: TRBV7-2; D: TRBD1; size: -; DNA: TGTGCCAGCAGCTTAGCTAAATTACAGGGGGCTGTTGGTGGCTACACCTTC; CDR3: CASSLAKLQGAVGGYTF
J: TRBJ2-2; V: TRBV7-2; D: TRBD1; size: -; DNA: TGTGCCAGCAGCTTCCTAGGCGCGGGACAGGGGCTTGCCGGGGAGCTGTTTTTT; CDR3: CASSFLGAGQGLAGELFF
J: TRBJ2-5; V: TRBV20-1; D: TRBD1; size: -; DNA: TGCAGTGCTAGTGAGACAGGGGCCAAGGTGGCCCAGTACTTC; CDR3: CSASETGAKVAQYF
J: TRBJ1-1; V: TRBV18; D: -; size: -; DNA: TGTGCCAGCTCACCACCGGCTCTGAACACTGAAGCTTTCTTT; CDR3: CASSPPALNTEAFF
J: TRBJ1-6; V: TRBV7-2; D: -; size: -; DNA: TGTGCCAGCAGCTTACTGCACAGCTCCTATAATTCACCCCTCCACTTT; CDR3: CASSLLHSSYNSPLHF
J: TRBJ1-1; V: TRBV5-4; D: -; size: -; DNA: TGTGCCAGCAGCCCGCGGGATATGAACACTGAAGCTTTCTTT; CDR3: CASSPRDMNTEAFF
J: TRBJ2-3; V: TRBV7-2; D: -; size: -; DNA: TGTGCCAGCAGCCCTAATAGCGCAACTAGCACAGATACGCAGTATTTT; CDR3: CASSPNSATSTDTQYF
J: TRBJ1-1; V: TRBV19; D: -; size: few; DNA: TGTGCCAGTACGAGGGACGGGGGAAAAGCTTTCTTT; CDR3: CASTRDGGKAFF
J: TRBJ2-1; V: TRBV7-6; D: TRBD2; size: -; DNA: TGTGCCAGCAGCTTATCGGTAGCGGGATACAATGAGCAGTTCTTC; CDR3: CASSLSVAGYNEQFF
J: TRBJ2-1; V: TRBV27; D: TRBD2; size: -; DNA: TGTGCCAGCAGTTTGTACGGGGGACTAGATAACAATGAGCAGTTCTTC; CDR3: CASSLYGGLDNNEQFF
J: TRBJ1-5; V: TRBV3-1/TRBV3-2; D: TRBD1; size: -; DNA: TGTGCCAGCAGAACACGTCCCGATGACAGGGATGGAACTCATAGCAATCAGCCCCAGCATTTT; CDR3: CASRTRPDDRDGTHSNQPQHF
J: TRBJ2-1; V: TRBV28; D: -; size: once; DNA: TGTGCCAGCGACGACAGATTCAATGAGCAGTTCTTC; CDR3: CASDDRFNEQFF
J: TRBJ1-1; V: TRBV9; D: TRBD1; size: -; DNA: TGTGCCAGCAGCGTAGAACAGGGGAGTGAAGCTTTCTTT; CDR3: CASSVEQGSEAFF
J: TRBJ2-1; V: TRBV7-9; D: -; size: -; DNA: TGTGCCAGCAGCTTAGCGGGAGCATCTGAGCAGTTCTTC; CDR3: CASSLAGASEQFF
J: TRBJ1-1; V: TRBV19; D: -; size: once; DNA: TGTGCCAGTAAATCAGCGGTTAACACTGAAGCTTTCTTT; CDR3: CASKSAVNTEAFF
J: TRBJ2-1; V: TRBV6-5; D: TRBD1; size: -; DNA: TGTGCCAGCAGGAGTGACCCTACAGGGGGCGAGCAGTTCTTC; CDR3: CASRSDPTGGEQFF
J: TRBJ2-7; V: TRBV28; D: TRBD2; size: -; DNA: TGTGCCAGCAGTTCCCCCGGGACTAGCGGGAGATCCTCCTACGAGCAGTACTTC; CDR3: CASSSPGTSGRSSYEQYF
J: TRBJ1-1; V: TRBV28; D: -; size: -; DNA: TGTGCCAGCAGCGTTAGTCTTGGGAACACTGAAGCTTTCTTT; CDR3: CASSVSLGNTEAFF
J: TRBJ2-1; V: TRBV5-8; D: -; size: -; DNA: TGTGCCAGCAGCTCCGGGGAGTCCCGATCCAATGAGCAGTTCTTC; CDR3: CASSSGESRSNEQFF
J: TRBJ2-2; V: TRBV19; D: TRBD1; size: -; DNA: TGTGCCAGTACGCCGACAGGGGGCAACACCGGGGAGCTGTTTTTT; CDR3: CASTPTGGNTGELFF
J: TRBJ2-3; V: TRBV3-1/TRBV3-2; D: -; size: once; DNA: TGTGCCAGCAGCCAAGGGGGCGGCACAGATACGCAGTATTTT; CDR3: CASSQGGGTDTQYF
J: TRBJ1-3; V: TRBV5-1; D: -; size: -; DNA: TGCGCCAGCAGCTTGGAGCGCTCTGGAAACACCATATATTTT; CDR3: CASSLERSGNTIYF
J: TRBJ2-7; V: TRBV7-2; D: -; size: once; DNA: TGTGCCAGCAGCCCCCCCCACAGGCTCTACGAGCAGTACTTC; CDR3: CASSPPHRLYEQYF
J: TRBJ2-5; V: TRBV7-2; D: TRBD2; size: -; DNA: TGTGCCAGCAGCTTAAATCCTAGCGGGGGGGCTTTCCGAGAGACCCAGTACTTC; CDR3: CASSLNPSGGAFRETQYF
J: TRBJ2-7; V: TRBV28; D: -; size: -; DNA: TGTGCCAGCAACCCCCAGGGGTCTCCCTACGAGCAGTACTTC; CDR3: CASNPQGSPYEQYF
J: TRBJ1-1; V: TRBV6-2/TRBV6-3; D: -; size: -; DNA: TGTGCCAGCAGCTCTGGAGTCATGAACACTGAAGCTTTCTTT; CDR3: CASSSGVMNTEAFF
J: TRBJ2-7; V: TRBV4-3; D: TRBD2; size: -; DNA: TGCGCCAGCAGCCAAGATAAGCGGGGGGGCGAGCAGTACTTC; CDR3: CASSQDKRGGEQYF
J: TRBJ1-2; V: TRBV25-1; D: -; size: -; DNA: TGTGCCAGCAGTGTGAATGAGGTTGGCTACACCTTC; CDR3: CASSVNEVGYTF
J: TRBJ2-3; V: TRBV2; D: -; size: -; DNA: TGTGCCAGCAGAACGGACCCCTTGGAGGGCACAGATACGCAGTATTTT; CDR3: CASRTDPLEGTDTQYF
J: TRBJ1-4; V: TRBV7-8; D: TRBD1; size: -; DNA: TGTGCCAGCAGCTTAGCAGGGGGCTTAACCAAACTGTTTTTT; CDR3: CASSLAGGLTKLFF
J: TRBJ2-5; V: TRBV5-6; D: TRBD2; size: -; DNA: TGTGCCAGCAGCTTCCGCCCTGGGACTAGCGGGGGTCAAGAGACCCAGTACTTC; CDR3: CASSFRPGTSGGQETQYF
J: TRBJ1-4; V: TRBV7-9; D: -; size: -; DNA: TGTGCCAGCAGCTTAGGTGGCTTCGGGAGTGAAAAACTGTTTTTT; CDR3: CASSLGGFGSEKLFF
J: TRBJ1-6; V: TRBV7-9; D: -; size: -; DNA: TGTGCCAGCAGCTTAGGGGGAACAGGCGCTTCACCCCTCCACTTT; CDR3: CASSLGGTGASPLHF
J: TRBJ1-2; V: TRBV10-3; D: -; size: -; DNA: TGTGCCATCAGTGACCCCAGGGGAAGCTATGGCTACACCTTC; CDR3: CAISDPRGSYGYTF
J: TRBJ2-3; V: TRBV11-2; D: TRBD2; size: -; DNA: TGTGCCAGCAGCGGCAGTAGCGGGGTTGGCGCAGATACGCAGTATTTT; CDR3: CASSGSSGVGADTQYF
J: TRBJ2-5; V: TRBV6-2/TRBV6-3; D: -; size: -; DNA: TGTGCCAGCAGTTACGGGGGGTCGAAGACCCAGTACTTC; CDR3: CASSYGGSKTQYF